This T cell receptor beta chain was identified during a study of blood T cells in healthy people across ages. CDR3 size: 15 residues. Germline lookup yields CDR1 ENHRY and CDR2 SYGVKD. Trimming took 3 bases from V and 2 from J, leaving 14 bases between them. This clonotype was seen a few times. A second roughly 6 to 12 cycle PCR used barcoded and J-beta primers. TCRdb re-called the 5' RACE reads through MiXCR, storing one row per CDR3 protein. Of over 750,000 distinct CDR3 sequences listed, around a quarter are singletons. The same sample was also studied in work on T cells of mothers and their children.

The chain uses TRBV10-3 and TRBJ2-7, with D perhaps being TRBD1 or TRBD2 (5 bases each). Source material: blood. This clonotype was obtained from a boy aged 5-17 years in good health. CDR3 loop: CAISDYRDGAYEQYF. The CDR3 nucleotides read TGTGCCATCAGTGACTACCGGGACGGAGCCTACGAGCAGTACTTC.